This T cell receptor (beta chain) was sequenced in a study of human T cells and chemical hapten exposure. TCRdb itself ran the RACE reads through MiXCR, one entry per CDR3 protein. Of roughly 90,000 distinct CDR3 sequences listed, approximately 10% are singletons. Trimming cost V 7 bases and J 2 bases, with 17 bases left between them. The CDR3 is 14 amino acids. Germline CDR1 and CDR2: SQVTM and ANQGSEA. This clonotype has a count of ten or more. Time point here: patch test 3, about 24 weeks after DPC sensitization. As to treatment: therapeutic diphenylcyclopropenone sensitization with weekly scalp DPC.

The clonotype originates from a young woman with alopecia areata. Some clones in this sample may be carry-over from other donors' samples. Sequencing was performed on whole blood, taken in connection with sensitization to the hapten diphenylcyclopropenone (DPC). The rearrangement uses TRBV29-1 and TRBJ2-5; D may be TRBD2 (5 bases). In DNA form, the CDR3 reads TGCAGCGGACTTCCATGGACTGGTCAAGAGACCCAGTACTTC. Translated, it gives CSGLPWTGQETQYF.